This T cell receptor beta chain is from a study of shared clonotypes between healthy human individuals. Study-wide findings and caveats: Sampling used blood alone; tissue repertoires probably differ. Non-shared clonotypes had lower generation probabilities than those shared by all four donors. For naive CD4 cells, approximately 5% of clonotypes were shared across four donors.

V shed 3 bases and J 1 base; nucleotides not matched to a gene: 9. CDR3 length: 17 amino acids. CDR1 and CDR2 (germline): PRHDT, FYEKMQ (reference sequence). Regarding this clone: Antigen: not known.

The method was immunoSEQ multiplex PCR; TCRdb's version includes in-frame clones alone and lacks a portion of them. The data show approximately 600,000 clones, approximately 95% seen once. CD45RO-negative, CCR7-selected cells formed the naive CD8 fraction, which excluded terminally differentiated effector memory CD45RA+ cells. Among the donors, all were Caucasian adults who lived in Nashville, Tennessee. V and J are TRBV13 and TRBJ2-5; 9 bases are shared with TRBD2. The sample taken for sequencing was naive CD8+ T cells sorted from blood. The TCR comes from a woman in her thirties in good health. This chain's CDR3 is CASSFFSLAGSQETQYF. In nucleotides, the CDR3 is TGTGCCAGCAGCTTCTTTTCGCTAGCGGGGTCCCAAGAGACCCAGTACTTC.